These 24 T cell receptor beta chains share one sample of origin, sequenced in a study of blood T cells in healthy people across ages (dated by TCRdb to between 2015 and 2016). Receptor amplification or capture employed 5' RACE. The instrument given in TCRdb is Illumina HiSeq 2500. A second PCR of 7 to 11 cycles was performed with a sample-barcoded 5' primer and a J-beta primer mix. TCRdb reprocessed the public reads (quality trimming at Q25 with fastp, clone calling with MiXCR) and kept in-frame beta chains. Rows with one shared CDR3 protein collapse into an entry with the most common genes and DNA. Counted in this sample were 910,000 or so distinct CDR3 sequences; roughly half of them appeared once. Together, the top ten hold about 20% of the sample. Sequencing was carried out using blood. The receptors derive from a woman aged 55-75 years in good health.

The gene calls are TRBV28 and TRBJ2-1, with 8 bases aligning to TRBD2. Germline V gives CDR1 MDHEN, CDR2 SYDVKM. The CDR3 length is 14 residues. The J segment lost 10 bases and the V segment lost 8 bases, leaving 13 bases of the junction unmatched. The CDR3 loop is CASVSGTSVYEQFF. DNA for the CDR3: TGTGCCAGCGTTTCCGGGACTAGTGTCTACGAGCAGTTCTTC.

V gene TRBV20-1 combines with J gene TRBJ2-7, with D unclear. This CDR3 spans 12 amino acids. V was cut by 0 bases and J by 6 bases, with 9 bases left in between. Germline V gives CDR1 DFQATT, CDR2 SNEGSKA (reference sequence). CDR3 sequence: CSARELTFEQYF. Written as DNA, the CDR3 is TGCAGTGCTAGAGAGCTAACTTTCGAGCAGTACTTC.

Points on this clonotype: Given a much more abundant clone one base away, this may be a read error. The CDR3 nucleotides read TGCAGCGTTGAAGGAAGCAGGGTGGGAGAGACCCAGTTCTTC. Its translation: CSVEGSRVGETQFF. This chain uses TRBV29-1 with TRBJ2-5; D is perhaps TRBD1 or TRBD2 (5 bases each). The J call may be in error: the DNA end matches TRBJ2-1 better. Germline V gene data show CDR1 as SQVTM and CDR2 as ANQGSEA. The CDR3 contains 14 residues.

V usage is TRBV28 and J usage is TRBJ1-2, with D possibly being TRBD1 (5 bases). Trimming took 5 bases from V and 0 from J, leaving 10 bases between them. CDR1 is MDHEN, CDR2 SYDVKM, per germline. CDR3 length: 14 residues. The CDR3 loop reads CASSTGTANYGYTF. CDR3 in DNA: TGTGCCAGCAGTACTGGGACGGCTAACTATGGCTACACCTTC.

The V call is TRBV19, the J call TRBJ1-5, with D hard to call. Germline CDR1 LNHDA, CDR2 SQIVND (reference sequence). The V end lost 3 bases, the J end lost 5 bases, and 8 bases lay between the germline ends. This CDR3 is built from 13 residues. The CDR3 DNA sequence: TGTGCCAGTAGTATGTCAGTAGATCAGCCCCAGCATTTT. Translating gives CASSMSVDQPQHF.

This chain joins TRBV6-2 or TRBV6-3 and TRBJ2-4; D tentatively fits TRBD1 or TRBD2 (6 bases each). Per the germline V gene, CDR1 is MNHEY and CDR2 is SVGEGT. The V end was cut by 7 bases, the J end by 5 bases, with 18 bases between. This CDR3 is 15 amino acids long. The CDR3 protein is CASNGGGVGQNIQYF. The CDR3, as DNA: TGTGCCAGCAACGGAGGGGGAGTTGGCCAAAACATTCAGTACTTC.

The chain combines TRBV15 with TRBJ2-7; 8 bases agree with TRBD2. V shed 0 bases and J 2 bases; nucleotides not matched to a gene: 3. CDR3 length: 15 amino acids. CDR1 and CDR2 from the germline V gene are LNHNV and YYDKDF (reference sequence). The CDR3 here is CATSRDFGRAYEQYF. The CDR3 DNA reads as TGTGCCACCAGCAGAGATTTCGGGAGGGCCTACGAGCAGTACTTC.

The chain uses TRBV4-2 and TRBJ2-5; 8 bases are a match to TRBD2. The trim removed 1 base at V and 4 bases at J, leaving 5 bases unmatched. Germline CDR1 reads LGHNA; CDR2 reads YNFKEQ. CDR3 length equals 15 residues. The CDR3 is CASSQGSGTGETQYF. In nucleotides, the CDR3 is TGTGCCAGCAGCCAAGGTAGCGGGACGGGAGAGACCCAGTACTTC.

The count of this clonotype is one. This chain connects TRBV12-3 or TRBV12-4 to TRBJ1-2, with a tentative D call TRBD1 (5 bases). Trimming took 6 bases from V and 9 from J, leaving 14 bases between them. The CDR3 consists of 12 residues. This chain's CDR3 is CASRFYQGRYTF. The DNA of the CDR3 is TGTGCCAGCAGGTTTTATCAGGGACGCTACACCTTC.

The chain links TRBV7-9 to TRBJ2-7; 8 nucleotides align to TRBD2. Germline CDR1 is SEHNR and CDR2 is FQNEAQ (reference sequence). Losses at the gene ends were 4 bases for V and 0 bases for J; bases not matched to a gene: 5. This CDR3 has 15 residues. The CDR3 DNA sequence: TGTGCCAGCAGCTCCTTAGCGGGGACCTCCTACGAGCAGTACTTC. This sequence encodes CASSSLAGTSYEQYF.

The J gene is TRBJ2-1, the V gene TRBV20-1; 11 bases align to TRBD2. Germline V CDR1 and CDR2: DFQATT, SNEGSKA (reference sequence). With 4 bases clipped from V and 7 bases from J, the junction kept 12 bases outside the gene matches. The CDR3 sequence is 16 residues long. The CDR3 loop reads CSAISGRAGLGNEQFF. CDR3 sequence (DNA): TGCAGTGCTATTAGCGGGAGGGCCGGTTTGGGGAATGAGCAGTTCTTC.

This clonotype was counted once. V and J are TRBV7-9 and TRBJ2-1; D call uncertain. The V and J ends lost 1 base and 3 bases respectively, with 22 bases between them. Germline V gene sequence: CDR1 SEHNR, CDR2 FQNEAQ (reference sequence). CDR3 length: 19 residues. The CDR3 DNA follows: TGTGCCAGCAGCTTAGAGAGACCGGCGCAGGACGGCTTCTACAATGAGCAGTTCTTC. Translating it yields CASSLERPAQDGFYNEQFF. The whole variable domain, filled in from reference TRBV7-9 and TRBJ2-1, reads DTGVSQNPRHKITKRGQNVTFRCDPISEHNRLYWYRQTLGQGPEFLTYFQNEAQLEKSRLLSDRFSAERPKGSFSTLEIQRTEQGDSAMYLCASSLERPAQDGFYNEQFFGPGTRLTVL.

This clonotype was seen more than once but under ten times. The gene calls are TRBV7-2 and TRBJ2-1; 7 bases agree with TRBD2. In germline, CDR1 is SGHTA, CDR2 FQGNSA. The CDR3 covers 15 residues. Germline trimming cut 8 bases from V and 0 bases from J; bases unmatched to any gene: 7. The CDR3 DNA reads TGTGCCAGCTTTCGTGAGCGGGACTCCTACAATGAGCAGTTCTTC. This gives the protein CASFRERDSYNEQFF.

The chain recombines TRBV7-2 with TRBJ2-7, with 7 positions matching TRBD2. The germline CDR1 and CDR2 sequences are SGHTA and FQGNSA. This CDR3 has 14 residues. Losses at the gene ends were 1 base for V and 3 bases for J; bases not matched to a gene: 3. The CDR3 DNA follows: TGTGCCAGCAGCTTAGATAGCGGGTTCTACGAGCAGTACTTC. Its protein product is CASSLDSGFYEQYF.

This chain connects TRBV7-9 to TRBJ2-7; no reliable D call. The CDR3 has 12 amino acids. The V gene's germline CDR1 is SEHNR and CDR2 FQNEAQ (reference sequence). Trimming took off 5 bases at V and 4 bases at J, with 9 bases between the two ends. CDR3 DNA sequence: TGTGCCAGCAGCCATGACTGGTACGAGCAGTACTTC. Translated, it gives CASSHDWYEQYF.

The V gene is TRBV12-3 or TRBV12-4, the J gene TRBJ1-4, with D possibly being TRBD1 (5 bases). The CDR3 runs to 14 residues. Trimming took 3 bases from V and 5 from J, leaving 10 bases between them. In DNA form, the CDR3 reads TGTGCCAGCAGTTTCTCGGGGCTGAATGAAAAACTGTTTTTT. Translating gives CASSFSGLNEKLFF.

The V gene is TRBV28, the J gene TRBJ1-1, with TRBD1 matching 7 bases. Trimming removed 2 bases from V and 1 base from J; junction bases left unmatched: 7. This CDR3 contains 16 residues. CDR1 MDHEN and CDR2 SYDVKM come from the germline V gene. DNA of the CDR3: TGTGCCAGCAGTTTAATACAGGGGCGGGGGAACACTGAAGCTTTCTTT. It translates to CASSLIQGRGNTEAFF.

The chain links TRBV6-2 or TRBV6-3 to TRBJ2-3, with D possibly matching TRBD2 (5 bases). This CDR3 has 15 amino acids. The germline V gene encodes CDR1 MNHEY and CDR2 SVGEGT. V shed 8 bases and J shed 2 bases, with 17 bases lying between them. CDR3 bases: TGTGCCAGCGGAGACCCGGGATTTTACACAGATACGCAGTATTTT. As protein: CASGDPGFYTDTQYF.

This clonotype was counted ten times or more. The chain links TRBV20-1 to TRBJ2-1, with TRBD2 matching 11 bases. The V segment lost 4 bases and the J segment 9 bases; nucleotides outside the gene matches: 11. The length of the CDR3 is 15 residues. Germline V lookup: CDR1 DFQATT, CDR2 SNEGSKA (reference sequence). The CDR3 DNA reads TGCAGTGCTACTAGCGGGAGGAGGATCAGTTCTGAGCAGTTCTTC. It is translated as CSATSGRRISSEQFF.

In regard to this clonotype: Relative to the germline gene, one junction end is altered; a read error may explain this. This chain joins TRBV4-1 and TRBJ2-3; 10 bases are shared with TRBD2. Germline V gene lookup returns CDR1 MGHRA and CDR2 YSYEKL. The CDR3 runs to 16 residues. The CDR3 region is CASSPTLAGDTDTPYF. CDR3 DNA: TGCGCCAGCAGCCCCACCCTAGCGGGGGACACAGATACGCCGTATTTT.

CDR3 DNA: TGCGCCAGCAGCCCGGGGTCCACTCTGGAGCAGTACTTC. It yields the protein CASSPGSTLEQYF. This chain connects TRBV5-1 to TRBJ2-4; possible D gene TRBD2, 5 bases. V was clipped by 4 bases and J by 13 bases, with 18 bases between them. The CDR3 has 13 amino acids. In germline, CDR1 is SGHRS, CDR2 YFSETQ.

The chain employs TRBV28 and TRBJ2-6; D call uncertain. The CDR3 is 16 amino acids. V was shortened by 3 bases and J by 0 bases, with 9 bases between the two germline ends. CDR1 MDHEN and CDR2 SYDVKM come from the germline V gene. The CDR3 DNA reads TGTGCCAGCAGTTTGTGGCAGACCTCTGGGGCCAACGTCCTGACTTTC. This translates into CASSLWQTSGANVLTF.

This clonotype was observed a handful of times. The chain has TRBV29-1 and TRBJ2-7; 9 nucleotides line up with TRBD2. With V trimmed by 7 bases and J by 3 bases, 7 bases remained unmatched. Germline CDR1 SQVTM, CDR2 ANQGSEA. The CDR3 loop spans 13 amino acids. CDR3 DNA: TGCAGCGCGGCCGGGACTAGCAGCTACGAGCAGTACTTC. This codes for CSAAGTSSYEQYF.

The chain uses TRBV7-8 and TRBJ2-1; D is uncertain. Germline V gives CDR1 SGHVS, CDR2 FQNEAQ. The V gene lost 4 bases and the J gene lost 0 bases, with 7 bases spanning the gap. The CDR3 is 14 amino acids. The CDR3, as DNA: TGTGCCAGCAGCTCGACGGACTCCTACAATGAGCAGTTCTTC. Amino acid sequence: CASSSTDSYNEQFF.